One sample yielded the 11 T cell receptor beta chains listed below, sequenced in a study of blood T cell repertoires in COVID-19. The data were produced by immunoSEQ multiplex PCR, yet TCRdb's version contains in-frame clones alone and is incomplete. The sample lists hundreds of thousands of clones; about nine tenths were seen once. Sequenced input: peripheral blood. These receptors were obtained from a man aged 45-60 years with acute or convalescent COVID-19.

The table lists this clone with a count of one. The CDR3 spells CASSPSGTSGGGNTIYF. The DNA for the CDR3 is TGTGCCAGCAGCCCCTCCGGGACGTCCGGGGGTGGAAACACCATATATTTT. The chain uses TRBV9 and TRBJ1-3; D is perhaps TRBD1 (5 bases). The germline V gene has CDR1 SGDLS and CDR2 YYNGEE. The CDR3 length is 17 residues. Trimming took 4 bases from V and 3 from J, leaving 20 bases between them. The full variable domain, its missing parts supplied by reference TRBV9 and TRBJ1-3, is DSGVTQTPKHLITATGQRVTLRCSPRSGDLSVYWYQQSLDQGLQFLIQYYNGEERAKGNILERFSAQQFPDLHSELNLSSLELGDSALYFCASSPSGTSGGGNTIYFGEGSWLTVV.

The chain is built from TRBV5-6 and TRBJ1-2, with D possibly TRBD1 on 5 matching bases. The CDR3 has 15 residues. Trimming left V 4 bases short and J 0 bases short, with 13 bases between. Germline-derived CDR1 and CDR2 are SGHDT and YYEEEE. The CDR3 loop is CASSPTAGSNYGYTF. The CDR3 DNA sequence: TGTGCCAGCAGCCCTACGGCAGGGTCTAACTATGGCTACACCTTC.

V gene TRBV3-1 (or the pseudogene TRBV3-2) combines with J gene TRBJ1-2; TRBD1 agrees at 7 bases. Trimming cost V 5 bases and J 4 bases; bases outside gene matches: 7. From germline, CDR1 is LGHDT and CDR2 YNNKEL (reference sequence). This CDR3 contains 14 residues. DNA for the CDR3: TGTGCCAGCAGCGGAGGAGGGGGCGGCTATGGCTACACCTTC. Residues: CASSGGGGGYGYTF.

The rearrangement joins TRBV24-1 to TRBJ1-2; D is undetermined. The ends were cut back, 0 bases at V and 8 bases at J, with 6 bases in the middle. Germline V lookup: CDR1 KGHDR, CDR2 SFDVKD. The length of the CDR3 is 12 residues. In DNA form, the CDR3 reads TGTGCCACCAGTGATTTGACATCCGGCTACACCTTC. Translation gives CATSDLTSGYTF.

V usage is TRBV11-3 and J usage is TRBJ2-3; 7 positions agree with TRBD1. CDR3 size: 14 residues. Looked up from germline, CDR1 is SGHNT and CDR2 is YENEEA. The J segment lost 0 bases and the V segment lost 4 bases, leaving 1 base of the junction unmatched. The DNA of the CDR3 is TGTGCCAGCAGCTCGGGACAGAGCACAGATACGCAGTATTTT. Its protein is CASSSGQSTDTQYF.

The chain combines TRBV6-1 with TRBJ1-5; 8 nucleotides align to TRBD1. J was trimmed by 8 bases and V by 2 bases; bases with no gene match: 8. The CDR3 loop spans 15 amino acids. The germline gives CDR1 MNHNS, CDR2 SASEGT. The CDR3 DNA is TGTGCCAGCAGTGAACTCGGACAGGGTGTAGAGCCCCAGCATTTT. It yields the protein CASSELGQGVEPQHF.

The CDR3 loop is CASRSGGDAFF. Here the CDR3 DNA reads TGTGCCAGCAGGTCAGGGGGCGACGCTTTCTTT. The V call is TRBV6-5, the J call TRBJ1-1; 8 bases agree with TRBD1. The CDR3 is 11 residues long. With 6 bases clipped from V and 11 bases from J, the junction kept 5 bases outside the gene matches. Germline V gene sequence: CDR1 MNHEY, CDR2 SVGAGI.

The V and J genes are TRBV10-1 and TRBJ1-2, with D possibly TRBD1 on 5 matching bases. CDR1 is WNHNN, CDR2 SYGVQD, per germline (reference sequence). This CDR3 comprises 13 residues. Trimming took off 6 bases at V and 8 bases at J, with 16 bases between the two ends. This CDR3 is CASSPDTARGYTF. The CDR3 region has the DNA TGCGCCAGCAGCCCGGACACGGCTCGGGGCTACACCTTC.

The gene calls are TRBV11-2 and TRBJ1-1; 8 positions match TRBD1. Germline trimming cut 4 bases from V and 0 bases from J; bases unmatched to any gene: 4. The CDR3 length is 15 residues. Germline V gives CDR1 SGHAT, CDR2 FQNNGV. CDR3 loop: CASSSGTGMNTEAFF. In nucleotides, the CDR3 is TGTGCCAGCAGCTCCGGGACAGGCATGAACACTGAAGCTTTCTTT.

This rearrangement joins TRBV5-1 to TRBJ1-4, with D possibly being TRBD1 (5 bases). The V gene's germline CDR1 is SGHRS and CDR2 YFSETQ. V lost 0 bases and J 7 bases, leaving 16 bases between the germline ends. CDR3 length: 16 residues. In DNA, the CDR3 is TGCGCCAGCAGCTTGGTCCCCCCGAGGCAGGGTGAAAAACTGTTTTTT. It yields the protein CASSLVPPRQGEKLFF.

In this sample, this clone turned up once. This CDR3 reads CASRRQGANYGYTF. The CDR3 DNA reads TGTGCCAGCAGACGACAGGGAGCTAACTATGGCTACACCTTC. The V call is TRBV6-5, the J call TRBJ1-2; the match to TRBD1 covers 7 bases. Germline CDR1 and CDR2: MNHEY and SVGAGI. Trimming at V came to 6 bases and at J to 0 bases, leaving 4 bases not matched to a gene. This CDR3 is built from 14 residues.